The 20 T cell receptor beta chains listed next were all sequenced from one sample in a study of cytomegalovirus exposure and HLA in healthy donors. The PCR had 60 Vbeta and 13 Jbeta primers. Clones were sequenced by immunoSEQ multiplex PCR, and TCRdb holds only the in-frame ones, with some missing. The sample gives some 120,000 clones, roughly 80% of which show up once; 11% is in the top ten. Source material: PBMCs. These receptors were taken from a male donor in good health and CMV-seropositive.

The rearrangement joins TRBV28 to TRBJ2-7, with 10 bases fitting TRBD2. The CDR3 covers 14 residues. Germline values: CDR1 MDHEN, CDR2 SYDVKM. The V gene end was trimmed by 6 bases and the J gene end by 9 bases; junction bases not matched to a gene: 11. CDR3 in amino acids: CASSPGTSVLGQYF. CDR3 bases: TGTGCCAGCAGCCCCGGGACTAGCGTTCTGGGGCAGTACTTC.

The chain employs TRBV4-2 and TRBJ2-3; 9 positions agree with TRBD1. This CDR3 spans 15 amino acids. Germline-derived CDR1 and CDR2 are LGHNA and YNFKEQ. J lost 5 bases, V lost 3 bases, and 6 bases had no gene match. CDR3 nucleotides: TGTGCCAGCAGCCACCGGGACAGGGTAGGAGATACGCAGTATTTT. It translates to CASSHRDRVGDTQYF.

This chain links TRBV5-4 with TRBJ2-5; D is unresolved. The DNA end lines up better with TRBJ2-7; the J call may be wrong. The CDR3 is made up of 15 amino acids. CDR1 is SGHNT and CDR2 is YYREEE in the germline V gene (reference sequence). This chain's CDR3 is CASSFRAPRGYEQYF. CDR3 nucleotide sequence: TGTGCCAGCAGCTTCCGAGCCCCCCGCGGCTACGAGCAGTACTTC.

This clone was observed a few times. This chain uses TRBV19 with TRBJ2-1; 16 bases match TRBD2. Per germline, CDR1 LNHDA and CDR2 SQIVND (reference sequence). This CDR3 is built from 15 residues. V trimming: 8 bases; J trimming: 14 bases; junction bases outside the gene matches: 12. CDR3 sequence (DNA): TGTGCCAGTCATCTTACCGGGACTAGCGGGAGGGCCGAGTTCTTC. Translated, it gives CASHLTGTSGRAEFF.

In DNA, the CDR3 is TGTGCCAGCAGCTTAGGAACAGGCTCCTACAATGAGCAGTTCTTC. The encoded protein is CASSLGTGSYNEQFF. The chain employs TRBV11-2 and TRBJ2-1; weak D call: TRBD1 (5 bases). CDR1 SGHAT and CDR2 FQNNGV come from the germline V gene. The CDR3 length is 15 residues. Trimming stripped 1 base from V and 0 bases from J, with 7 bases between.

The chain is built from TRBV11-3 and TRBJ2-3; 11 bases agree with TRBD2. The CDR3 loop spans 17 amino acids. The trim removed 3 bases at V and 7 bases at J, leaving 12 bases unmatched. Germline CDR1 reads SGHNT; CDR2 reads YENEEA. CDR3: CASSLGLLAGGLNTQYF. The CDR3 DNA sequence: TGTGCCAGCAGCTTGGGGTTATTAGCGGGAGGGCTCAATACGCAGTATTTT.

The V call is TRBV30, the J call TRBJ1-1; the D gene is possibly TRBD1 (5 bases). V shed 3 bases and J shed 2 bases, with 10 bases lying between them. CDR3 length: 13 amino acids. In germline, CDR1 is GTSNPN, CDR2 SVGIG (reference sequence). CDR3: CAWRFRENTEAFF. In DNA, the CDR3 is TGTGCCTGGAGGTTCAGGGAAAACACTGAAGCTTTCTTT.

This clone was seen a single time. The V call is TRBV6-6, the J call TRBJ2-2, with 8 bases matching TRBD2. J was trimmed by 7 bases and V by 0 bases; bases with no gene match: 4. CDR3 length equals 15 residues. Per the germline V gene, CDR1 is MNHNY and CDR2 is SVGAGI (reference sequence). CDR3 sequence (DNA): TGTGCCAGCAGTTACTCCGGGAGGGCCATCGGGGAGCTGTTTTTT. This encodes CASSYSGRAIGELFF.

This clone was counted only a few times. The genes are TRBV4-2 and TRBJ2-4, with 9 bases lining up with TRBD2. J was trimmed by 5 bases and V by 0 bases; bases with no gene match: 8. The CDR3 runs to 17 residues. Germline CDR1 and CDR2: LGHNA and YNFKEQ. The CDR3: CASSQDSGGEIENIQYF. The CDR3 DNA follows: TGTGCCAGCAGCCAAGATAGCGGGGGCGAAATCGAAAACATTCAGTACTTC.

CDR3 residues: CASSEVTSGGPYEQYF. In DNA form, the CDR3 reads TGTGCCAGCAGTGAGGTGACTAGCGGAGGGCCCTACGAGCAGTACTTC. V is TRBV6-1 and J is TRBJ2-7; 9 bases line up with TRBD2. The CDR3 totals 16 residues. Trimming cost V 3 bases and J 2 bases; bases outside gene matches: 8. Germline assignment: CDR1 MNHNS and CDR2 SASEGT.

V usage is TRBV28 and J usage is TRBJ1-2; TRBD1 is a possible D gene (6 bases). There are 18 residues in the CDR3. Germline V gene data show CDR1 as MDHEN and CDR2 as SYDVKM. The germline V and J ends were trimmed by 5 bases and 0 bases, with 22 bases remaining between them. The CDR3 region has the DNA TGTGCCAGCAGTCTACGGGACTTTAGGGGGGGCGCTAACTATGGCTACACCTTC. This encodes CASSLRDFRGGANYGYTF.

The chain carries TRBV2 and TRBJ2-7, with 9 bases identical to TRBD1. This CDR3 spans 14 amino acids. V lost 4 bases to trimming and J lost 3 bases; unmatched junction nucleotides: 4. CDR1 and CDR2 from the germline V gene are SNHLY and FYNNEI. CDR3 residues: CASSADRGFYEQYF. Here the CDR3 DNA reads TGTGCCAGCAGTGCGGACAGGGGCTTCTACGAGCAGTACTTC. Full variable domain (missing parts from reference TRBV2 and TRBJ2-7): EPEVTQTPSHQVTQMGQEVILRCVPISNHLYFYWYRQILGQKVEFLVSFYNNEISEKSEIFDDQFSVERPDGSNFTLKIRSTKLEDSAMYFCASSADRGFYEQYFGPGTRLTVT.

This clone was observed a handful of times. This rearrangement joins TRBV6-1 to TRBJ2-2; tentatively, D is TRBD1 (5 bases). Trimming shortened V by 3 bases and J by 2 bases, and 10 bases separated the two germline ends. The CDR3 length is 15 residues. Germline V lookup: CDR1 MNHNS, CDR2 SASEGT. The CDR3 bases are TGTGCCAGCAGTGAGGGGCTAAGAAACACCGGGGAGCTGTTTTTT. Protein product: CASSEGLRNTGELFF.

The rearrangement links TRBV19 to TRBJ2-2; the D gene is possibly TRBD2 (5 bases). V was trimmed by 7 bases and J by 1 base, leaving 13 bases between them. The CDR3 has 15 residues. Germline V gene lookup returns CDR1 LNHDA and CDR2 SQIVND (reference sequence). The CDR3 DNA follows: TGTGCCAGTACAACCGGGCGGGTGAACACCGGGGAGCTGTTTTTT. Protein sequence: CASTTGRVNTGELFF.

The chain combines TRBV7-3 with TRBJ2-5, with TRBD2 as a possible D gene (6 bases). V shed 5 bases and J shed 7 bases, with 17 bases lying between them. CDR3 length equals 14 residues. The V gene's germline CDR1 is SGHTA and CDR2 FQGTGA. The CDR3 nucleotides are TGTGCCAGCAGCCAGGGACTTCAGACTGGGACCCAGTACTTC. It encodes CASSQGLQTGTQYF. Filled out from reference TRBV7-3 and TRBJ2-5, the complete variable domain reads GAGVSQTPSNKVTEKGKYVELRCDPISGHTALYWYRQSLGQGPEFLIYFQGTGAADDSGLPNDRFFAVRPEGSVSTLKIQRTERGDSAVYLCASSQGLQTGTQYFGPGTRLLVL.

This clone was counted a few times. The chain combines TRBV6-5 with TRBJ1-5, with a possible D match to TRBD1 (5 bases). This CDR3 is 15 amino acids long. Trimming removed 6 bases at V and 0 bases at J, with 12 bases between. Germline V gives CDR1 MNHEY, CDR2 SVGAGI. CDR3 nucleotide sequence: TGTGCCAGCAGCCACCATAGGGGTAGCAATCAGCCCCAGCATTTT. It specifies CASSHHRGSNQPQHF.

This chain uses TRBV4-3 with TRBJ2-7, with D perhaps TRBD2 (5 bases). Germline values: CDR1 LGHNA, CDR2 YSLEER. The germline V and J ends were trimmed by 0 bases and 2 bases, with 14 bases remaining between them. This CDR3 has 16 residues. CDR3 DNA: TGCGCCAGCAGCCAAGATTGGCGCGGGCCGACCTACGAGCAGTACTTC. Amino acids: CASSQDWRGPTYEQYF.

The sample holds a few counts of this clone. This rearrangement joins TRBV7-9 to TRBJ2-7; D remains ambiguous. The CDR3 covers 15 residues. Germline V CDR1 and CDR2: SEHNR, FQNEAQ (reference sequence). V was pared by 5 bases and J by 0 bases, with 14 bases between. The CDR3 here is CASSARIANSYEQYF. The DNA for the CDR3 is TGTGCCAGCAGCGCCCGTATCGCGAACTCCTACGAGCAGTACTTC.

In DNA form, the CDR3 reads TGTGCCAGCAGCTTGCCGACTAACAATGAGCAGTTCTTC. Residues: CASSLPTNNEQFF. The chain recombines TRBV7-9 with TRBJ2-1, with D possibly matching TRBD2 (5 bases). Between the trimmed V and J ends, which lost 3 bases and 5 bases, there was a span of 8 bases. This CDR3 comprises 13 residues. Germline values: CDR1 SEHNR, CDR2 FQNEAQ (reference sequence).

V is TRBV12-2 and J is TRBJ1-4. TRBV12-2 is designated a pseudogene. CDR3 length: 15 residues. DNA for the CDR3: TGTGCAAGTCGCAAGGAGGTTGGGACTAATGAAAAACTGTTTTTT. It yields the protein CASRKEVGTNEKLFF.